This TCR beta chain was observed in a study of T cells after somatic rescue of genetic block. The data were produced by immunoSEQ multiplex PCR, yet TCRdb's version contains in-frame clones alone and is incomplete. The sample holds tens of thousands of clones, more than 80% seen once. The CDR3 contains 13 residues. Germline CDR1 is SGHDN and CDR2 is FVKESK. V lost 9 bases to trimming and J lost 8 bases; unmatched junction nucleotides: 9. The TCR comes from a woman aged 18 to 35. The sample comprised peripheral blood mononuclear cells (PBMCs). The chain recombines TRBV14 with TRBJ2-1; 8 bases agree with TRBD2. The CDR3 region is CASTSGPFDEQFF. The CDR3 DNA sequence: TGTGCCAGTACTAGCGGACCCTTCGATGAGCAGTTCTTC.